This T cell receptor beta chain is from a study of T cells after yellow fever vaccination. Of note for this clonotype: Its antigen is still unknown.

Germline trimming cut 4 bases from V and 1 base from J; bases unmatched to any gene: 10. Germline CDR1 MDHEN, CDR2 SYDVKM. The CDR3 has 17 amino acids. One entry per CDR3 protein results from TCRdb running MiXCR on the 5' RACE reads. This sample has around 550,000 distinct CDR3 sequences, with roughly 21% found just once. Findings and limits, study-wide: Weaker overall was a secondary response that nonetheless peaked faster, on day 5 versus 15. Boosting was followed by the reappearance of most primary-vaccination clones (about 97% CD4, about 88% CD8).

The chain combines TRBV28 with TRBJ2-7; 10 nucleotides match TRBD1. This receptor was obtained from a young man who received the YFV17D yellow fever vaccine. The starting material was PBMCs, obtained 15 days after the yellow fever booster vaccination. The CDR3 region is CASSSPGQGTRSYEQYF. The CDR3, as DNA: TGTGCCAGCAGTTCCCCGGGACAGGGGACTAGGTCCTACGAGCAGTACTTC. The entire variable domain, with the rest obtained from reference TRBV28 and TRBJ2-7, is as follows: DVKVTQSSRYLVKRTGEKVFLECVQDMDHENMFWYRQDPGLGLRLIYFSYDVKMKEKGDIPEGYSVSREKKERFSLILESASTNQTSMYLCASSSPGQGTRSYEQYFGPGTRLTVT.